The clone carrying this T cell receptor beta chain was counted ten times or more. Its antigen is unidentified. The data originate from a study of T cells in Graves' hyperthyroidism and ophthalmopathy. The source material, RNA transcripts, was used to amplify TCR beta CDR3 regions. The HTBI primer set was used in a first-round RT-PCR of the TCR CDR3. TCRdb redid the calling of the multiplex PCR reads with MiXCR, one entry per CDR3 protein. This table holds 500,000 to 550,000 distinct CDR3 sequences, more than 20% found once. Study findings and constraints: Most thyroid clonotypes expanded above 0.001 appeared in blood too.

Hyperthyroidism was newly diagnosed in patients aged 18 to 65 (duration under 2 months). This receptor was obtained from a young man with Graves' hyperthyroidism. The material sequenced was blood.

CDR3 sequence: CASNGAGLNGYTF. In DNA form, the CDR3 reads TGTGCCAGCAATGGGGCAGGGCTTAATGGCTACACCTTC. The rearrangement joins TRBV5-5 to TRBJ1-2; D possibly corresponds to TRBD1 (5 bases). From germline, CDR1 is SGHKS and CDR2 YYEKEE (reference sequence). The germline V and J ends were trimmed by 6 bases and 6 bases, with 15 bases remaining between them. The length of the CDR3 is 13 residues.